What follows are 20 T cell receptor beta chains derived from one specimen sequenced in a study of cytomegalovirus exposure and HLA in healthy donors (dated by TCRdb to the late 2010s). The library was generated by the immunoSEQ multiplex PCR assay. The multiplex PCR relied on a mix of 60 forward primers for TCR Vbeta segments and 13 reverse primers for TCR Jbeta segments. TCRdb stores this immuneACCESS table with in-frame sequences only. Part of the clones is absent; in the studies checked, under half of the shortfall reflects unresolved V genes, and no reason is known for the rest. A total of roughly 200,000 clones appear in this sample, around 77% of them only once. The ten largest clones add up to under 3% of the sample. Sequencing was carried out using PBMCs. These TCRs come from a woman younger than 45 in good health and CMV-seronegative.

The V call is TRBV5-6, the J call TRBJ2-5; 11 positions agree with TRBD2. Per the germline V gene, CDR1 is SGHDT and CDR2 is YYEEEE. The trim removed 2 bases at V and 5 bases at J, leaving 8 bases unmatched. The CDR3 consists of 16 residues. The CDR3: CASSLRLAGGRETQYF. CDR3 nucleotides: TGTGCCAGCAGCTTACGGCTAGCGGGAGGTCGGGAGACCCAGTACTTC.

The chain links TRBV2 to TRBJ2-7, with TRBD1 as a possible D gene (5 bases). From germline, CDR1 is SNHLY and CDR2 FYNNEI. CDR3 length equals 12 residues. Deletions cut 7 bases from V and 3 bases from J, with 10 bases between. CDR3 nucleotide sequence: TGTGCCAGCACTCGACAGAACTACGAGCAGTACTTC. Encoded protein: CASTRQNYEQYF.

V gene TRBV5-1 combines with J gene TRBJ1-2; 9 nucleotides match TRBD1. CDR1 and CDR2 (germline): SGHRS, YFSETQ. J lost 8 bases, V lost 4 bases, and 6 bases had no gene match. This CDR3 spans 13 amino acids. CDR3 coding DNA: TGCGCCAGCAGCATACAGGGGGCGGGAGGCTACACCTTC. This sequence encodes CASSIQGAGGYTF.

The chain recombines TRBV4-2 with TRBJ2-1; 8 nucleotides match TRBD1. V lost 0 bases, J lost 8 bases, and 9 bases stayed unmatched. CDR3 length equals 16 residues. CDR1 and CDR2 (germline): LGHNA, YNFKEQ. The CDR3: CASSQDSGTGHDEQFF. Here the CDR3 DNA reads TGTGCCAGCAGCCAAGATTCAGGGACAGGACACGATGAGCAGTTCTTC.

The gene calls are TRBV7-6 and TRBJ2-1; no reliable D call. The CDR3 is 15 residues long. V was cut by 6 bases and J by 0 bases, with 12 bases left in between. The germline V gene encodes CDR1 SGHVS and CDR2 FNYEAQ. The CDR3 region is CASSRTSSSYNEQFF. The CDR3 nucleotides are TGTGCCAGCAGTCGAACTTCTAGCTCCTACAATGAGCAGTTCTTC.

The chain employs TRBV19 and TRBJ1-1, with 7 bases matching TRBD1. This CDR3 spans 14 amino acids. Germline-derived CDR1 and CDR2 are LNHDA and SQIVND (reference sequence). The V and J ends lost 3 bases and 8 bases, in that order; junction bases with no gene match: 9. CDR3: CASSIRDSGREAFF. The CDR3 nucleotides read TGTGCCAGTAGTATCCGGGACAGTGGGCGCGAAGCTTTCTTT.

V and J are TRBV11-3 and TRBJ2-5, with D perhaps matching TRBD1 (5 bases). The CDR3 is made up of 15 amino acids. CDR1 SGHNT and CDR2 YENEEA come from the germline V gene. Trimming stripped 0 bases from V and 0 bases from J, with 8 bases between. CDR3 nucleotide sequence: TGTGCCAGCAGCTTAGACAGGGCGAACCAAGAGACCCAGTACTTC. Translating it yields CASSLDRANQETQYF.

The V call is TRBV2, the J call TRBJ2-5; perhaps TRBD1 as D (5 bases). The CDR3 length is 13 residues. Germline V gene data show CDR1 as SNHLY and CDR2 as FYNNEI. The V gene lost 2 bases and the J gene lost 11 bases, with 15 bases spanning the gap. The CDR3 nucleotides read TGTGCCAGCAGTGAACAGGGAACCTCCCAGCAGTACTTC. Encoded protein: CASSEQGTSQQYF.

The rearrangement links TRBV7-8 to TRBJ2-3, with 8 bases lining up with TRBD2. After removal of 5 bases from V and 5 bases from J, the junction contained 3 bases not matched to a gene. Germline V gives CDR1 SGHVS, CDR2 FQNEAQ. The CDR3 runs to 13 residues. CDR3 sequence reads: CASSTGGEDTQYF. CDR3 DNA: TGTGCCAGCAGCACGGGGGGGGAAGATACGCAGTATTTT.

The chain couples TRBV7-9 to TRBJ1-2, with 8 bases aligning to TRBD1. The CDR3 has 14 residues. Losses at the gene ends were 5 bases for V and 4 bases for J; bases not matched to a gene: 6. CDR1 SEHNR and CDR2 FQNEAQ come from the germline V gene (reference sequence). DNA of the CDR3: TGTGCCAGCAGCGGGACAGGCGGGGCCTATGGCTACACCTTC. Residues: CASSGTGGAYGYTF.

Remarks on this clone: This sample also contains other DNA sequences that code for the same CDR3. The CDR3 here is CASSLVRDTQYF. As DNA, the CDR3 is TGCGCCAGCAGCTTGGTGAGAGATACGCAGTATTTT. The rearrangement uses TRBV5-1 and TRBJ2-3; no definite D call. Germline V gives CDR1 SGHRS, CDR2 YFSETQ. This CDR3 has 12 amino acids. V gave up 0 bases and J gave up 5 bases, with 4 bases separating them.

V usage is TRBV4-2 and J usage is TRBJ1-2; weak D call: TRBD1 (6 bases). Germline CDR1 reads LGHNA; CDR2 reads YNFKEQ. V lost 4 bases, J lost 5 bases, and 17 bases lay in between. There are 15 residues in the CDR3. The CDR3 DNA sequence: TGTGCCAGCAGCCTAACTGACAGGTCGGAATATGGCTACACCTTC. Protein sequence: CASSLTDRSEYGYTF.

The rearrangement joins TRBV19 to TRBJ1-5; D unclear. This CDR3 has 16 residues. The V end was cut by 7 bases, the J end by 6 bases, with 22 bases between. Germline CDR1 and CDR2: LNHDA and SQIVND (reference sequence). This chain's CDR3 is CASTNPSGGAGQPQHF. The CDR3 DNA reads TGTGCCAGTACTAACCCGTCGGGAGGTGCGGGTCAGCCCCAGCATTTT. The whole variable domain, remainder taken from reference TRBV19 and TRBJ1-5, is DGGITQSPKYLFRKEGQNVTLSCEQNLNHDAMYWYRQDPGQGLRLIYYSQIVNDFQKGDIAEGYSVSREKKESFPLTVTSAQKNPTAFYLCASTNPSGGAGQPQHFGDGTRLSIL.

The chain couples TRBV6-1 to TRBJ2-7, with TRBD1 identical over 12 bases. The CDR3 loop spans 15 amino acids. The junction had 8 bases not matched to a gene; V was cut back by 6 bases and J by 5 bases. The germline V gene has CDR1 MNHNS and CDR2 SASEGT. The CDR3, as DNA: TGTGCCAGCAGAGACCCGGGACAGGGGGCCGACGAGCAGTACTTC. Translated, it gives CASRDPGQGADEQYF.

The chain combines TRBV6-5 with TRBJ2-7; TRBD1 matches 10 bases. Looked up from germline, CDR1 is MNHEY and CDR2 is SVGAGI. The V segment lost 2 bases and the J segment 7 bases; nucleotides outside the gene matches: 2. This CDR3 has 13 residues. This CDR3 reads CASSYGQGGEQYF. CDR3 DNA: TGTGCCAGCAGTTACGGACAGGGGGGTGAGCAGTACTTC.

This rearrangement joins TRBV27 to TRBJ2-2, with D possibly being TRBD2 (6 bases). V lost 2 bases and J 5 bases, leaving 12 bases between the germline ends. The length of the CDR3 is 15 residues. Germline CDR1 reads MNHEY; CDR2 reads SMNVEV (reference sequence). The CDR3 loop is CASSLTWGRTGELFF. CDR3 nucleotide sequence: TGTGCCAGCAGTTTAACCTGGGGGAGGACCGGGGAGCTGTTTTTT.

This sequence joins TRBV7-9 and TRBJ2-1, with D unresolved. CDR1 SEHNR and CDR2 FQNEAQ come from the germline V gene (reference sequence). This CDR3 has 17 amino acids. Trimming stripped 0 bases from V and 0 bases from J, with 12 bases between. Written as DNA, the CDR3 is TGTGCCAGCAGCTTAGCAATAGTTAGCCGCTCCTACAATGAGCAGTTCTTC. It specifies CASSLAIVSRSYNEQFF.

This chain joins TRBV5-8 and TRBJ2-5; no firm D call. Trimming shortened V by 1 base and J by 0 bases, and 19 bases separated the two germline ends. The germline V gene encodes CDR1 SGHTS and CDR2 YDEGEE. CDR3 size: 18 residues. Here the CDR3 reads CASSLSPRFGLNQETQYF. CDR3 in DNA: TGTGCCAGCAGCTTGTCCCCTAGATTCGGCCTCAACCAAGAGACCCAGTACTTC.

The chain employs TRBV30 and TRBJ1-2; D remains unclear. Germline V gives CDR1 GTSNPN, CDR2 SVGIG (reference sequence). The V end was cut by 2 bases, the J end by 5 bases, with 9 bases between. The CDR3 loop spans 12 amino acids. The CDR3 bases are TGTGCCTGGAGTCAGACTCGGTATGGCTACACCTTC. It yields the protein CAWSQTRYGYTF. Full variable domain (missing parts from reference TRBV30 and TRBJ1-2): SQTIHQWPATLVQPVGSPLSLECTVEGTSNPNLYWYRQAAGRGLQLLFYSVGIGQISSEVPQNLSASRPQDRQFILSSKKLLLSDSGFYLCAWSQTRYGYTFGSGTRLTVV.

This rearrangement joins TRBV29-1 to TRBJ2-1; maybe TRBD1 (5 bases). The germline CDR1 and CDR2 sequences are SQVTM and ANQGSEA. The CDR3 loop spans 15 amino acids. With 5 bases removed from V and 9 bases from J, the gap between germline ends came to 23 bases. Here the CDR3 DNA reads TGCAGCGTTCCCCCTCTGACAGCCGCCCCGGCTGAGCAGTTCTTC. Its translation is CSVPPLTAAPAEQFF.